This T cell receptor beta chain was captured in a study of cytomegalovirus exposure and HLA in healthy donors. Germline V CDR1 and CDR2: MGHDK, SYGVNS. Deletions cut 8 bases from V and 9 bases from J, with 11 bases between. The CDR3 is 11 residues long. The data were produced by immunoSEQ multiplex PCR, yet TCRdb's version contains in-frame clones alone and is incomplete. The data hold hundreds of thousands of clones, with about nine tenths observed a single time. Notes on this clone: What it binds is not known.

Study observations and caveats: That first-cohort TCR clusters tended to co-occur in the roughly 110 validation repertoires was found in a later analysis. The study put 150 to 200 TCR beta chains on its list as cytomegalovirus-associated. In vitro assays verified that a few CMV-associated chains recognized CMV antigens specifically.

Specimen: PBMCs. The chain is built from TRBV25-1 and TRBJ2-1, with unresolved D. This clonotype originated in a woman aged 25 to 45 in good health and CMV-seronegative. The CDR3: CASLNVGEQFF. In DNA, the CDR3 is TGTGCCAGCTTAAACGTGGGTGAGCAGTTCTTC.